Listed below are T cell receptor beta chains from one sample, sequenced in a study of blood T cell repertoires in COVID-19. The table came from immunoSEQ multiplex PCR; TCRdb's copy has only in-frame clones and leaves some out. The table records about 240,000 clones, 83% of them present only once. Sequenced: PBMCs or T cells enriched from blood (not recorded which). These receptors came from a woman between 40 and 55 years old who had been exposed to COVID-19. Each CDR3 is given with its conserved first and last residue. Fields, in order: clone size, D gene, V gene, J gene, CDR3 DNA, CDR3 protein. D genes are given only for firm matches. Where a row states a size, it is once, few, many or the class of an expanded clone; other rows omit it.

-	-	TRBV18	TRBJ1-2	TGTGCCAGCTCACCACCGGAGGCAGATTACACCTTC	CASSPPEADYTF
-	-	TRBV2	TRBJ1-4	TGTGCCAGCACCCGTAGCAGGGGCATTAATGAAAAACTGTTTTTT	CASTRSRGINEKLFF
-	-	TRBV7-2	TRBJ1-3	TGTGCCAGCAGCTCCAGATTATCTGGAAACACCATATATTTT	CASSSRLSGNTIYF
-	TRBD1	TRBV3-1/TRBV3-2	TRBJ2-7	TGTGCCAGCAGCCAAGAGGGACAGTTTTACGAGCAGTACTTC	CASSQEGQFYEQYF
-	TRBD2	TRBV6-2/TRBV6-3	TRBJ2-1	TGTGCCAGCAGCCCTAGCGGGGGTAGTCGGTTCTTC	CASSPSGGSRFF
-	-	TRBV3-1/TRBV3-2	TRBJ2-5	TGTGCCAGCAGCCAAGATAGGGGGGGGGACCACCGAGAGACCCAGTACTTC	CASSQDRGGDHRETQYF
-	-	TRBV2	TRBJ1-6	TGTGCCAGCATGCGGGGTAGGGATTCACCCCTCCACTTT	CASMRGRDSPLHF
once	-	TRBV21-1	TRBJ1-5	TGTGCCAGCAGCAAAGCCCCTGAGCAGCCCCAGCATTTT	CASSKAPEQPQHF
once	-	TRBV28	TRBJ2-3	TGTGCCAGCAGTTTAGAAATCCGGGACATCACAGATACGCAGTATTTT	CASSLEIRDITDTQYF
-	TRBD2	TRBV7-3	TRBJ2-2	TGTGCCAGCAGCATCAGGGGTCCTAGCGGGGGTTTGAACACCGGGGAGCTGTTTTTT	CASSIRGPSGGLNTGELFF
-	TRBD1	TRBV29-1	TRBJ1-3	TGCAGCGTCGGACAGGGCTCTGGAAACACCATATATTTT	CSVGQGSGNTIYF
once	-	TRBV28	TRBJ1-1	TGTGCCAGCCTTTTGGAGAGAGAAGCTTTCTTT	CASLLEREAFF
few	-	TRBV5-4	TRBJ1-6	TGTGCCAGCAGCTTGGACAGAGGGAATTCACCCCTCCACTTT	CASSLDRGNSPLHF
-	-	TRBV27	TRBJ1-1	TGTGCCAGCAGTAACTTTTTATCCGGGACTGAAGCTTTCTTT	CASSNFLSGTEAFF
-	-	TRBV6-5	TRBJ1-1	TGTGCCAGCAGTTACGCAGGGAACACTGAAGCTTTCTTT	CASSYAGNTEAFF
-	-	TRBV29-1	TRBJ1-2	TGCAGCGTTGAAATAAGCAGGGCCTATGGCTACACCTTC	CSVEISRAYGYTF
-	TRBD1	TRBV5-5	TRBJ2-5	TGTGCCAGCAGCTTGGAAATAGGGGGCGCAGAGACCCAGTACTTC	CASSLEIGGAETQYF
-	TRBD1	TRBV28	TRBJ1-2	TGTGCCAGCAACCCCGGGACAGGGGGCTTGGGGAACTATGGCTACACCTTC	CASNPGTGGLGNYGYTF
-	-	TRBV7-9	TRBJ1-1	TGTGCCAGCAGCCAGGAGACAGGCCGATCTTTCTTT	CASSQETGRSFF
-	-	TRBV4-1	TRBJ1-4	TGCGCCAGCACGCGGAAAGCAACTAATGAAAAACTGTTTTTT	CASTRKATNEKLFF
few	TRBD1	TRBV9	TRBJ1-2	TGTGCCAGCAGCGTCCCGGGACAGATGCTTTTC	CASSVPGQMLF
-	-	TRBV27	TRBJ2-2	TGTGCCAGCAGTCCCCAGATAGCGCCCGGGGAGCTGTTTTTT	CASSPQIAPGELFF
few	TRBD2	TRBV29-1	TRBJ2-5	TGCAGCGTTAGACTAGCGGGGGGAGAGACCCAGTACTTC	CSVRLAGGETQYF
-	-	TRBV12-3/TRBV12-4	TRBJ1-4	TGTGCCAGTCGGCAGGGAATTGAAAAACTGTTTTTT	CASRQGIEKLFF
-	-	TRBV7-2	TRBJ1-2	TGTGCCAGCAGCTTTCTCGTAACGGAGGGCTACACCTTC	CASSFLVTEGYTF
-	-	TRBV3-1/TRBV3-2	TRBJ1-1	TGTGCCAGCAGCCAAGCAGCCGCAGGGGCCTCGGGGGCTTTCTTT	CASSQAAAGASGAFF
-	TRBD2	TRBV4-3	TRBJ2-1	TGCGCCAGCAGCTTTACTAGCGGGGCCAATGAGCAGTTCTTC	CASSFTSGANEQFF
few	-	TRBV12-3/TRBV12-4	TRBJ1-2	TGTGCCAGCAGTTCTTCTAACTATGGCTACACCTTC	CASSSSNYGYTF
-	TRBD1	TRBV13	TRBJ2-7	TGTGCCAGCAGCTTAGGGAGACAGGGGAACGAGCAGTACTTC	CASSLGRQGNEQYF
-	-	TRBV18	TRBJ1-1	TGTGCCAGCTCGGGGGGGGGACCTGAAGCTTTCTTT	CASSGGGPEAFF
-	-	TRBV4-1	TRBJ2-3	TGCGCCAGCAGCCAAGATCAGGCGGCGGGGAAGGTGAATACGCAGTATTTT	CASSQDQAAGKVNTQYF
-	TRBD1	TRBV5-4	TRBJ1-2	TGTGCCAGCAGCTTGTTAGGGGGCGCGGGCTATGGCTACACCTTC	CASSLLGGAGYGYTF
-	-	TRBV27	TRBJ2-2	TGTGCCAGCAGTTTATCGGTCGGGAATTCCGGGGAGCTGTTTTTT	CASSLSVGNSGELFF
-	-	TRBV28	TRBJ1-2	TGTGCCAGCAACCAAATAACAGGGTTCGACTATGGCTACACCTTC	CASNQITGFDYGYTF
-	-	TRBV7-3	TRBJ1-6	TGTGCCAGCAGTCCGGGCCCCGGGAATAATTCACCCCTCCACTTT	CASSPGPGNNSPLHF
once	-	TRBV3-1/TRBV3-2	TRBJ1-4	TGTGCCAGCAGCCGGGGCGTTGAAAAACTGTTTTTT	CASSRGVEKLFF
-	-	TRBV1	TRBJ1-2	TGCACCACCGCAGGGCCTAACTATGGCTACACCTTC	CTTAGPNYGYTF
once	-	TRBV10-2	TRBJ1-3	TGCGCCTGCTGGAGGGGACCTGGAAACACCATATATTTT	CACWRGPGNTIYF
-	TRBD1	TRBV5-1	TRBJ1-1	TGCGCCAGCAGCATCGGACAGGGGCAAAACACTGAAGCTTTCTTT	CASSIGQGQNTEAFF
-	-	TRBV18	TRBJ1-2	TGTGCCAGCTCACCAGACGGCGGAAGAGGCTACACCTTC	CASSPDGGRGYTF
-	TRBD1	TRBV2	TRBJ1-5	TGTGCCAGCAGCCGGACAGGGGGAGAAGGACAGCCCCAGCATTTT	CASSRTGGEGQPQHF